This T cell receptor beta chain appears in the sequencing data of a study of T cell changes during pregnancy in multiple sclerosis. This CDR3 comprises 16 residues. CDR1 SNHLY and CDR2 FYNNEI come from the germline V gene. With 5 bases removed from V and 0 bases from J, the gap between germline ends came to 17 bases. The protocol was immunoSEQ multiplex PCR, while the TCRdb copy is restricted to in-frame clones and leaves out a portion. The data hold around 69,000 clones, with 91% observed a single time. The clonotype was recovered from a female donor with multiple sclerosis, enrolled in a pregnancy study. The rearrangement uses TRBV2 and TRBJ2-7, with D perhaps matching TRBD1 (6 bases). This specimen consisted of CD8+ T cells from peripheral blood mononuclear cells, obtained before pregnancy. The CDR3 loop reads CASSTQTGTLSYEQYF. The CDR3 nucleotides are TGTGCCAGCAGTACCCAAACAGGGACCCTCTCCTACGAGCAGTACTTC.